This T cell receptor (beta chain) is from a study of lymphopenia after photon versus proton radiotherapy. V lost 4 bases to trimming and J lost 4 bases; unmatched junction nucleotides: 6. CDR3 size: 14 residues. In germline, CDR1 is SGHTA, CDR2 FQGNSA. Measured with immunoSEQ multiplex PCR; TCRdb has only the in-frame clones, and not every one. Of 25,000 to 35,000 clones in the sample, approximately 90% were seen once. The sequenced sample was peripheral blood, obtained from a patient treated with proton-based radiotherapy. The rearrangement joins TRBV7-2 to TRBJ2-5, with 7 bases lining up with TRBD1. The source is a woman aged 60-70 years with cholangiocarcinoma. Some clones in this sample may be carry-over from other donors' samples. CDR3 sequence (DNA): TGTGCCAGCAGCTCCCAGACAGGGATAGAGACCCAGTACTTC. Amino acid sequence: CASSSQTGIETQYF.